The rows below give T cell receptor beta chains drawn from one sample of a study of monozygotic twins with inflammatory bowel disease. TCRdb re-called the 5' RACE reads and shows each CDR3 protein once, DNA omitted. The sample's table shows hundreds of thousands of distinct CDR3 sequences. The sequencing sample was made of blood. The receptors were sampled from a human donor with ulcerative colitis or Crohn's disease, or a healthy co-twin of an affected twin (not recorded which). CDR3s include the opening cysteine and the closing phenylalanine or tryptophan.

j_gene: TRBJ2-7; v_gene: TRBV4-2; CDR3aa: CASSQDFSGLIYEQYF
j_gene: TRBJ2-1; v_gene: TRBV5-1; CDR3aa: CASSLLLAPEQFF
j_gene: TRBJ2-2; v_gene: TRBV28; CDR3aa: CASSFLTGELFF
j_gene: TRBJ2-6; v_gene: TRBV25-1; CDR3aa: CASGAGSGANVLTF
j_gene: TRBJ2-1; v_gene: TRBV5-1; CDR3aa: CASSLRGAEQFF
j_gene: TRBJ2-7; v_gene: TRBV12-3/TRBV12-4; CDR3aa: CASSRSPSGSYEQYF
j_gene: TRBJ1-6; v_gene: TRBV11-2; CDR3aa: CASSPGTVSYNSPLHF
j_gene: TRBJ1-5; v_gene: TRBV6-1; CDR3aa: CASSRDSGSNQPQHF
j_gene: TRBJ2-2; v_gene: TRBV14; CDR3aa: CASSQDPTGTGELFF
j_gene: TRBJ2-3; v_gene: TRBV7-9; CDR3aa: CASSFVDRGTNTQYF
j_gene: TRBJ2-1; v_gene: TRBV30; CDR3aa: CAWSVGIYNEQFF
j_gene: TRBJ2-7; v_gene: TRBV6-2/TRBV6-3; CDR3aa: CASSTGLASGDQYF
j_gene: TRBJ1-1; v_gene: TRBV5-4; CDR3aa: CASSSSRAAQTEAFF
j_gene: TRBJ1-2; v_gene: TRBV5-1; CDR3aa: CASSFLPDYGYTF
j_gene: TRBJ2-7; v_gene: TRBV25-1; CDR3aa: CASSPPSPEQYF
j_gene: TRBJ2-2; v_gene: TRBV15; CDR3aa: CATSRAGAGTGELFF
j_gene: TRBJ2-7; v_gene: TRBV7-6; CDR3aa: CASSFDTGPYEQYF
j_gene: TRBJ2-5; v_gene: TRBV7-9; CDR3aa: CASSPRDRDPETQYF
j_gene: TRBJ1-2; v_gene: TRBV5-1; CDR3aa: CASSGTGGDYYGYTF
j_gene: TRBJ2-1; v_gene: TRBV6-2/TRBV6-3; CDR3aa: CATSDRVGEQFF
j_gene: TRBJ2-1; v_gene: TRBV7-2; CDR3aa: CASSLVGPQVYNEQFF
j_gene: TRBJ2-2; v_gene: TRBV7-9; CDR3aa: CASSSPGELFF
j_gene: TRBJ1-1; v_gene: TRBV18; CDR3aa: CASSPGVKNTEAFF
j_gene: TRBJ1-2; v_gene: TRBV3-1; CDR3aa: CASSRTKGTYGYTF
j_gene: TRBJ1-2; v_gene: TRBV5-5; CDR3aa: CASSRGDLGQSGYTF
j_gene: TRBJ1-2; v_gene: TRBV20-1; CDR3aa: CSATGGDGYTF
j_gene: TRBJ1-1; v_gene: TRBV29-1; CDR3aa: CSVAQGNTEAFF
j_gene: TRBJ2-5; v_gene: TRBV6-2/TRBV6-3; CDR3aa: CASSYLGIQETQYF
j_gene: TRBJ1-6; v_gene: TRBV24-1; CDR3aa: CATRAPCCTVRVATNSPLHF
j_gene: TRBJ2-6; v_gene: TRBV20-1; CDR3aa: CSASPSGSSGANVLTF
j_gene: TRBJ2-7; v_gene: TRBV11-2; CDR3aa: CASTEVAGWYEQYF
j_gene: TRBJ2-5; v_gene: TRBV12-3/TRBV12-4; CDR3aa: CASSPDGGVKTQYF
j_gene: TRBJ2-1; v_gene: TRBV5-1; CDR3aa: CASSLAARHGNNEQFF
j_gene: TRBJ2-7; v_gene: TRBV5-1; CDR3aa: CASRNTLGLAGYEQYF
j_gene: TRBJ1-5; v_gene: TRBV20-1; CDR3aa: CSVPVWTGGGLSNQPQHF
j_gene: TRBJ2-5; v_gene: TRBV7-2; CDR3aa: CASSIQGGQETQYF
j_gene: TRBJ1-4; v_gene: TRBV4-1; CDR3aa: CASTPLAGGEKLFF
j_gene: TRBJ1-5; v_gene: TRBV5-5; CDR3aa: CASSSKGDQPQHF
j_gene: TRBJ1-3; v_gene: TRBV6-1; CDR3aa: CASSPPSGEYSGNTIYF
j_gene: TRBJ2-5; v_gene: TRBV20-1; CDR3aa: CSASSRGEIYETQYF
j_gene: TRBJ2-3; v_gene: TRBV2; CDR3aa: CASREGTADTQYF
j_gene: TRBJ2-2; v_gene: TRBV10-2; CDR3aa: CAAARQGDTGELFF
j_gene: TRBJ1-5; v_gene: TRBV4-1; CDR3aa: CASSRRGGPFRNQPQHF
j_gene: TRBJ2-2; v_gene: TRBV12-3/TRBV12-4; CDR3aa: CASSPVGVGELFF
j_gene: TRBJ1-3; v_gene: TRBV7-8; CDR3aa: CASSFSGLSPETGTEERNTIYF
j_gene: TRBJ2-1; v_gene: TRBV7-7; CDR3aa: CASSLAGGRDEQFF
j_gene: TRBJ2-7; v_gene: TRBV11-2; CDR3aa: CASSLDPYEQYF
j_gene: TRBJ1-5; v_gene: TRBV24-1; CDR3aa: CATSDGLGASNQPQHF
j_gene: TRBJ2-2; v_gene: TRBV2; CDR3aa: CASKDPGELFF
j_gene: TRBJ2-3; v_gene: TRBV12-3/TRBV12-4; CDR3aa: CASSPTGGVGTQYF